A selection of T cell receptor beta chains follows, all from one sample in a study of regulatory T cells in long-lasting Graves disease. Each CDR3 protein gets one entry after TCRdb re-called the multiplex PCR reads with MiXCR. Of hundreds of thousands of distinct CDR3 sequences listed, 13% were seen once; the top ten hold roughly a tenth. The same data also contributed to another study, on T cells in Graves' hyperthyroidism and ophthalmopathy.

Sequenced material: peripheral blood mononuclear cells (PBMCs), taken at new diagnosis, from a patient treated with antithyroid drugs. The receptor source for this set is a man younger than 40 with Graves disease. Each CDR3 is given with its conserved first and last residue. D genes are given only for firm matches. Clone size is shown for a subset of rows, as once, few, many or a class of expanded clone.

size	V	J	D	DNA	CDR3
few	TRBV6-2/TRBV6-3	TRBJ2-1	TRBD2	TGTGCCAGCAGTTACTTAGGACTAGCGGGAGGGCCGTCGGGTGAGCAGTTCTTC	CASSYLGLAGGPSGEQFF
many	TRBV20-1	TRBJ2-1	-	TGCAGTGCCCTTGGAGGTACAGCGTACAATGAGCAGTTCTTC	CSALGGTAYNEQFF
few	TRBV11-3	TRBJ2-1	-	TGTGCCAGCAGCTTAGATCATGTGGCCTATGAGCAGTTCTTC	CASSLDHVAYEQFF
few	TRBV4-1	TRBJ2-5	-	TGCGCCAGCAGCCAAGAAGGGCAGAACAAAGAGACCCAGTACTTC	CASSQEGQNKETQYF
-	TRBV9	TRBJ2-1	-	TGTGCCAGCAGCGTAGTTGCTGCTGCCAATGAGCAGTTCTTC	CASSVVAAANEQFF
many	TRBV5-1	TRBJ2-1	-	TGCGCCAGCAGCTATGAGGACTGGGAGCAGTTCTTC	CASSYEDWEQFF
-	TRBV30	TRBJ2-1	TRBD2	TGTGCCTGGAGTGGTTTTAGCGGGAGGATACCGATATCTACGGATGAGCAGTTCTTC	CAWSGFSGRIPISTDEQFF
-	TRBV10-3	TRBJ2-2	-	TGTGCCATCGGCGCGAGAGACACCGGGGAGCTGTTTTTT	CAIGARDTGELFF
few	TRBV2	TRBJ2-4	-	TGTGCCAGCAGTGATGGGATGGACATTCAGTACTTC	CASSDGMDIQYF
many	TRBV27	TRBJ2-7	TRBD1	TGTGCCAGCAGTTCACAAACCGGGACAGGGGGCCAATACGAGCAGTACTTC	CASSSQTGTGGQYEQYF
many	TRBV19	TRBJ2-2	TRBD2	TGTGCCAGTAGTGGGGGAAAACTCTGGACTAGCGACTTCGGGGAGCTGTTTTTT	CASSGGKLWTSDFGELFF
many	TRBV3-1	TRBJ2-5	-	TGTGCCAGCAGCCAGGGGGACCCAGGGACCCAGTACTTC	CASSQGDPGTQYF
-	TRBV27	TRBJ1-1	-	TGTGCCAGCGGGGATCGGTACACTGAAGCTTTCTTT	CASGDRYTEAFF
few	TRBV20-1	TRBJ2-6	-	TGCAGTGCTAGAGTCCGACGGGGGGCCAACGTCCTGACTTTC	CSARVRRGANVLTF
-	TRBV11-1	TRBJ2-3	TRBD2	TGTGCCAGCAGCTACAGACTAGCGGACACAGATACGCAGTATTTT	CASSYRLADTDTQYF
-	TRBV6-9	TRBJ2-3	-	TGTGCCAGCAGTTACCTGGTCGGCGGGCGTGCAGATACGCAGTATTTT	CASSYLVGGRADTQYF
many	TRBV5-1	TRBJ2-3	-	TGCGCCAGCAGCTTGGTGGGAGGATTATTGGGCACAGATACGCAGTATTTT	CASSLVGGLLGTDTQYF
-	TRBV24-1	TRBJ2-3	TRBD2	TGTGCCACCAGTAGCGGGAGGGCCCCAGATACGCAGTATTTT	CATSSGRAPDTQYF
many	TRBV18	TRBJ2-7	-	TGTGCCAGCTCTCACGGTGGGGCTTACGAGCAGTACTTC	CASSHGGAYEQYF
-	TRBV24-1	TRBJ2-2	TRBD1	TGTGCCACCAGTGATTTGGGCCCGGACAGGGGTCAAGCGGGTGACACCGGGGAGCTGTTTTTT	CATSDLGPDRGQAGDTGELFF
many	TRBV20-1	TRBJ2-4	-	TGCAGTGTAGCTGTAGCCAAAAACATTCAGTACTTC	CSVAVAKNIQYF
many	TRBV12-3/TRBV12-4	TRBJ2-3	TRBD2	TGTGCCAGCAGTTCCTTTCAGCGGGAGAACCAGGATACGCAGTATTTT	CASSSFQRENQDTQYF
many	TRBV12-3/TRBV12-4	TRBJ2-3	-	TGTGCCACCAGCCATGGGACTAGCACAGATACGCAGTATTTT	CATSHGTSTDTQYF
many	TRBV2	TRBJ1-1	-	TGTGCCAGCAGATGGGACACTCACACTGAAGCTTTCTTT	CASRWDTHTEAFF
many	TRBV20-1	TRBJ1-2	TRBD1	TGCAGTGCTAGAGATCGGGCAGGGGGGATATATGGCTACACCTTC	CSARDRAGGIYGYTF
many	TRBV14	TRBJ2-7	TRBD1	TGTGCCAGCAGCCAGGGACAGTCCTACGAGCAGTACTTC	CASSQGQSYEQYF
few	TRBV3-1	TRBJ2-7	-	TGTGCCAGCAGCCAAGTCGGGAAAGAGCAGTACTTC	CASSQVGKEQYF
few	TRBV5-1	TRBJ2-5	TRBD2	TGCGCCAGCAGCTTGGGAGCGGGAGTCTTACAAGAGACCCAGTACTTC	CASSLGAGVLQETQYF
many	TRBV28	TRBJ2-5	-	TGTGCCAGCAGTTCAACCGGGACCACCCTTGGGACCCAGTACTTC	CASSSTGTTLGTQYF
many	TRBV20-1	TRBJ2-7	TRBD2	TGCAGTGCCGATCAAACTAGCGGGGCCTCCTACGAGCAGTACTTC	CSADQTSGASYEQYF
many	TRBV13	TRBJ2-1	TRBD1	TGTGCCAGCAGTCGGGACAGGGACCCCATTGGGCAGTTCTTC	CASSRDRDPIGQFF
-	TRBV9	TRBJ1-2	TRBD1	TGTGCCAGTTCCGGGACAGGGGGTGGCTGTGGCTACACCTTC	CASSGTGGGCGYTF
many	TRBV3-1	TRBJ2-7	-	TGTGCCAGCAGCCGCGGGGCGGTGACAGGAGGTTCCTACGAGCAGTACTTC	CASSRGAVTGGSYEQYF
many	TRBV7-8	TRBJ1-4	TRBD1	TGTGCCAGCAGTTCCCGACAGGGCTACGAAAAACTGTTTTTT	CASSSRQGYEKLFF
few	TRBV5-1	TRBJ2-1	TRBD2	TGCGCCAGCACCCCGACGGCGGGAGGGAAATACAATGAGCAGTTCTTC	CASTPTAGGKYNEQFF
-	TRBV20-1	TRBJ2-2	-	TGCAGTGCTAGAGATTGCGGGGAGCTGTTTTTT	CSARDCGELFF
many	TRBV29-1	TRBJ1-1	TRBD1	TGCAGCGCCCGGGACAGTGAAGCTTTCTTT	CSARDSEAFF
many	TRBV5-1	TRBJ2-1	TRBD2	TGCGCCAGCAGCCTCTCGGGGGGAAACTCCTACAATGAGCAGTTCTTC	CASSLSGGNSYNEQFF
few	TRBV6-5	TRBJ2-5	-	TGTGCCAGCAGTTACTCGAATTGGGGCGCGGGAGAGACCCAGTACTTC	CASSYSNWGAGETQYF
-	TRBV3-1	TRBJ1-2	-	TGTGCCAGCAGCCAGGACGGAGGGTTAGGCTACACCTTC	CASSQDGGLGYTF
many	TRBV6-2/TRBV6-3	TRBJ2-3	-	TGTGCCAGCAGTTATTGGCAGGGACGGACAGATACGCAGTATTTT	CASSYWQGRTDTQYF
once	TRBV12-3/TRBV12-4	TRBJ2-7	TRBD1	TGTGCCAGCAGTAGTGGGACAGCCTACGAGCAGTGCTTC	CASSSGTAYEQCF